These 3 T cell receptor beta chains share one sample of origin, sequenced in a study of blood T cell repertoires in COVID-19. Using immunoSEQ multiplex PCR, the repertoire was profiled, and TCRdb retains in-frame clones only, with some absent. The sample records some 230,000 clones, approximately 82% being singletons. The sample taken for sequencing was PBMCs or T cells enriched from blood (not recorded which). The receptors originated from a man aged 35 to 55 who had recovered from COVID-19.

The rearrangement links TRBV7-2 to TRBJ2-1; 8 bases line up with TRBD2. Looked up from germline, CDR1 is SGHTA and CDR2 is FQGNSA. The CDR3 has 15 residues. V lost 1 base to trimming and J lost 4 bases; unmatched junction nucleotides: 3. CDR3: CASSLGAGAYNEQFF. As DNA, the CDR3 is TGTGCCAGCAGCTTAGGAGCGGGAGCGTACAATGAGCAGTTCTTC.

The CDR3 region is CASSQAFRGTEAFF. For the CDR3, the DNA is TGTGCCAGCAGCCAAGCCTTCAGGGGCACTGAAGCTTTCTTT. The rearrangement joins TRBV3-1 (or the pseudogene TRBV3-2) to TRBJ1-1; tentative D call: TRBD1 (6 bases). CDR1 and CDR2 from the germline V gene are LGHDT and YNNKEL (reference sequence). This CDR3 has 14 residues. V was trimmed by 1 base and J by 4 bases, leaving 10 bases between them.

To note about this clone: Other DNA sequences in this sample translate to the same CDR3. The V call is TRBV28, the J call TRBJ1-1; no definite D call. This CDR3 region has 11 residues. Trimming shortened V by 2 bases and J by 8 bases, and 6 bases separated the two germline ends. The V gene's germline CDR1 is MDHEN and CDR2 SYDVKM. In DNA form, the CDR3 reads TGTGCCAGCAGTTTAGCGGGGGAAGCTTTCTTT. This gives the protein CASSLAGEAFF.